This record covers a single T cell receptor (beta chain). The specificity of this receptor is unknown. The sample holds no much larger clone one base away, and base qualities are not on file. The CDR3 regions of human TCRbeta chains were analyzed by immunosequencing. Under the source paper's analysis protocol: TCRs in the repertoires were compared against a reference library of SARS-CoV-2-specific TCRs that had been generated with the MIRA antigen-specificity platform. Breadth was defined as the fraction of unique TCRs that were SARS-CoV-2-associated. Depth was defined as the fraction of total T cells that were SARS-CoV-2-associated. Using the MIRA data, each spike-specific TCR was assigned both to the spike region to which the TCR was reactive and to a CD4 or CD8 class. Log10-transformed breadth and depth values were compared by one-way ANOVA with Sidak's multiple comparisons tests. TCRdb limited this immuneACCESS table to in-frame rearrangements with V and J called. A share of clones is missing; checked studies link under half to unresolved V genes, and the rest is unexplained. The DNA was the basis for D and trimming; V, J and clone size are from that table. This sample comprises some 130,000 clones, roughly 86% of them detected only once. 4.5% to 6.5% of the sample is held by the ten biggest clonotypes.

This sample was included in a study of T cell responses to AZD1222 COVID-19 vaccine (dated by TCRdb to the early 2020s). Regarding the research as a whole: A total of roughly 240 trial participants underwent TCR sequencing, of whom 200 to 220 received two doses of AZD1222 and some 26 received two doses of the MenACWY control vaccine. Trial participants were enrolled by age into subgroups of 18-55, 56-69 and 70-plus years, and about 150, 27 and 61 TCR-sequenced participants, respectively, were included in these subgroups.

The time point label of this sample denotes: about 28 days (+/-7) after the second vaccine dose. AZD1222 recipients whose second dose came at about 4 weeks and those whose second dose came at about 12 weeks were combined into one group, since spike-specific TCR depth and breadth did not differ between the two schedules. Vaccinee samples came from UK trials COV001 and COV002, including a single-blind randomized controlled phase 2/3 trial of AZD1222 (ChAdOx1 nCoV-19) in healthy adults. For TCRbeta chain sequencing, PBMC samples from trial participants were taken at day 0 and at day 28 after the second dose. CDR1 and CDR2, looked up from the germline V gene (reference sequence), are SGHNT and YYREEE. The cysteine opens and the phenylalanine closes a CDR3 of 16 amino acids. CDR3 DNA only is kept here, 48 bases in frame from base 1. Trimming removed 0 bases from V and 8 bases from J, leaving 17 bases between the germline ends.

Results and caveats for the whole study, not just this receptor: Vaccine-associated CD4 TCRs spanned the whole spike protein, with dominant responses in regions 160-218 and 743-854. Participants were mostly white British and included more females than males, and it was suggested by the authors that clonal diversity may have been underestimated. Reportedly, close to half of the unique spike-specific TCRs recognized epitopes lying outside the regions that are mutated in the B.1.351 and B.1.1.7 variants. After two AZD1222 doses, both the breadth and the depth of spike-specific TCRs were significantly higher than at day 0 and than in MenACWY recipients. In the small 56-69-year group, the increase in depth fell short of significance, most likely because of low power. Conclusions about previously exposed vaccinees are limited, since just six AZD1222 recipients were seropositive for SARS-CoV-2 at baseline. No day 14 peak-response samples were available, so repertoires were characterized only after the peak T cell response.

Recombination joined TRBV5-4 with TRBJ1-4, with no D gene named confidently. The TCR originated in an adult who received the AZD1222 COVID-19 vaccine. The sequencing used peripheral blood, collected 28 days after the second AZD1222 dose. Here the CDR3 is given as CASSLGPPGREEKLFF. At the DNA level, the sequence is TGTGCCAGCAGCTTGGGGCCACCGGGAAGGGAAGAAAAACTGTTTTTT.